The clone carrying this T cell receptor (beta chain) was recorded once. These data come from a study of technical replicates of blood from a handful of donors. Trimming took 5 bases from V and 6 from J, leaving 14 bases between them. The germline V gene encodes CDR1 SGHDT and CDR2 YYEEEE. This CDR3 has 13 residues. Sequenced by immunoSEQ multiplex PCR; TCRdb stores in-frame clones only, minus some. Of 70,000 to 75,000 clones in the sample, approximately 95% were seen once. The sequencing sample was made of T cells isolated from PBMCs. This clonotype was sampled from a human donor in good health. V usage is TRBV5-6 and J usage is TRBJ1-2; tentatively, D is TRBD1 (5 bases). The CDR3 loop is CASSLNGGDGYTF. In nucleotides, the CDR3 is TGTGCCAGCAGTTTAAACGGGGGTGATGGCTACACCTTC.